Detailed here is one T cell receptor (beta chain). Germline CDR1 and CDR2: SGHTA and FQGNSA. CDR3 length equals 16 residues. Trimming removed 1 base at V and 3 bases at J, with 16 bases between. TCRdb ran MiXCR on the RT-PCR reads and lists one entry per CDR3 protein. In the table there are hundreds of thousands of distinct CDR3 sequences, 11% to 15% of which are singletons. The TCR originated in a female donor in good health, serving as a healthy control. Material for sequencing was memory CD4+ T cells from blood. The chain links TRBV7-2 to TRBJ2-7; possibly TRBD1 for D (7 bases). The CDR3 bases are TGTGCCAGCAGCTTAGGCCCTACAGGGGACTTCTACGAGCAGTACTTC. Translated: CASSLGPTGDFYEQYF.